This TCR beta chain was documented in a study of immune characterization of retroperitoneal liposarcoma. V lost 4 bases and J lost 0; bases outside the gene matches: 9. Germline CDR1 is MNHNS and CDR2 is SASEGT. CDR3 size: 16 residues. In TCRdb, the PCR reads were re-called with MiXCR into one record per CDR3 protein. This sample has 2,000 to 3,000 distinct CDR3 sequences; 35% to 50% occur once, and the top ten carry roughly 40%. The sample consisted of tumor tissue. The source of this sequence is a male donor with retroperitoneal liposarcoma. This rearrangement joins TRBV6-1 to TRBJ2-7; 7 nucleotides line up with TRBD2. The CDR3 nucleotides read TGTGCCAGCAGTGGGTGGGAGCGGGGCCGCTCCTACGAGCAGTACTTC. It is translated as CASSGWERGRSYEQYF.